This T cell receptor (beta chain) was documented in a study of patients and donors after allogeneic stem cell transplantation. The CDR3 is made up of 15 amino acids. V lost 3 bases and J 3 bases, leaving 13 bases between the germline ends. The V gene's germline CDR1 is SGHVS and CDR2 FNYEAQ. TCRdb analysed the RT-PCR reads with MiXCR anew, one entry per CDR3 protein. In the table there are some 200,000 distinct CDR3 sequences, approximately 41% of which are singletons. Sequencing was carried out using blood, either unsorted or a sorted T cell fraction (not recorded which). The chain links TRBV7-6 to TRBJ2-3, with D perhaps TRBD2 (6 bases). The receptor was derived from a human donor who was either an allogeneic HSCT recipient or a stem cell or donor lymphocyte infusion donor (not recorded which). It is not recorded whose cells these are; they may come from a transplant donor. CDR3 residues: CASSFRDGGTDTQYF. The CDR3 DNA reads as TGTGCCAGCAGCTTTCGGGACGGGGGAACAGATACGCAGTATTTT. The full variable domain, with the rest looked up from reference TRBV7-6 and TRBJ2-3, is GAGVSQSPRYKVTKRGQDVALRCDPISGHVSLYWYRQALGQGPEFLTYFNYEAQQDKSGLPNDRFSAERPEGSISTLTIQRTEQRDSAMYRCASSFRDGGTDTQYFGPGTRLTVL.